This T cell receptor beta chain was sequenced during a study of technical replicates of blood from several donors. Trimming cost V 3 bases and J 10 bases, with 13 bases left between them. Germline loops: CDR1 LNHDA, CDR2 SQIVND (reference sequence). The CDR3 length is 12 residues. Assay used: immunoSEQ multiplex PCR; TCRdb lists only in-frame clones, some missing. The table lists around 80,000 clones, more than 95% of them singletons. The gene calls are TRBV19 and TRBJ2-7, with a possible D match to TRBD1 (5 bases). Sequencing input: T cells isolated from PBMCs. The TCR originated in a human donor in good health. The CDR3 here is CASSIPGQGQYF. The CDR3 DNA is TGTGCCAGTAGTATTCCCGGACAAGGCCAGTACTTC.